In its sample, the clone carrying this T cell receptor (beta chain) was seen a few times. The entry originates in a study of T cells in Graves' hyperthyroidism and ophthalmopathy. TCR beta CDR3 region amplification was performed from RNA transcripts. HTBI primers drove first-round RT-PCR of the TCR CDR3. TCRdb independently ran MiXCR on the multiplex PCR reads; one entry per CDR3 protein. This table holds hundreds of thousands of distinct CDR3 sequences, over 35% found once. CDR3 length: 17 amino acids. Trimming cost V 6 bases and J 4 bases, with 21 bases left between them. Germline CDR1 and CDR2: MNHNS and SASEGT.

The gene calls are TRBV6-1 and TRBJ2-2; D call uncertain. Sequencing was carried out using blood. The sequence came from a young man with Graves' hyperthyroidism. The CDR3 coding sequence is TGTGCCAGCAGCCCCCTGGGCGCCGCTCCGGGCACCGGGGAGCTGTTTTTT. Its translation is CASSPLGAAPGTGELFF.